The sequence of this T cell receptor beta chain was determined in a study of post-analysis software for immune sequencing data (dated by TCRdb to about 2015). In the study overall: Disease courses on record covered relapsing-remitting, secondary progressive and progressive-relapsing multiple sclerosis, though some patients had no subtype annotation. A subset of samples was prepared in parallel using single-end sample barcoding, then pooled and co-amplified after Illumina adapter ligation. The multiple sclerosis patient repertoires were compared with about a dozen previously published healthy control repertoires from donors aged roughly 6 to 27 years.

This clonotype was recorded at least ten times. No cognate antigen has been identified for it. No per-base quality is available; no much larger clone lies one base away. The method was PCR. The sample was run on an Illumina HiSeq 2500. Unique molecular identifiers were incorporated into TCR beta cDNA libraries to reduce PCR and sequencing biases. Every 1 to 10 million input T cells yielded roughly 0.5 million cDNA molecules, meaning each molecule approximated one T cell. Patient libraries were prepared and sequenced with the same protocol used for the earlier healthy control dataset. Within a given batch, samples were prepared together, multiplexed and sequenced on the same HiSeq lane. The paper's processing steps were these. Raw barcoded reads were processed with MIGEC, discarding single-read molecular identifier groups before consensus assembly and CDR3 extraction. Clonotype tables were post-analysed with VDJtools, and diversity was normalized by down-sampling all datasets to the smallest sample size. To correct batch-related cross-sample contamination, repertoire overlap clustering matched CDR3 amino acid sequences but not nucleotide sequences. The public reads were reprocessed in TCRdb via fastp at Q25 and MiXCR, keeping in-frame beta chains. Every distinct CDR3 protein forms one entry, paired with its most common genes and DNA. TCRdb assigned the V and J calls; the authors' analysis was not used. This sample lists under 200,000 distinct CDR3 sequences; 29% were detected once. The ten largest account for 3% to 3.5% of the sample.

General study outcomes and caveats: Significantly lower normalized Chao1 diversity was found in multiple sclerosis patients than in controls, suggesting substantial peripheral T-cell clonal expansion. The multiple sclerosis patient group was slightly younger than the control group. Direct clustering with F measure showed strong co-clustering of samples prepared in the same batch, prompting a batch-effect correction.

To demonstrate the VDJtools post-analysis software, the study profiled TCR beta repertoires from the peripheral blood of some 13 young patients with multiple sclerosis. The multiple sclerosis patients were children and adolescents ranging in age from roughly 6 to 15 years. The sequence was collected from a girl aged 2 to 17 with multiple sclerosis. Sequencing was performed on blood.

In nucleotides, the sequence is TGCAGTGCGTCCCCCAGGGCAGAGGACACTGAAGCTTTCTTT. This sequence encodes CSASPRAEDTEAFF. The V and J segments used are TRBV20-1 and TRBJ1-1; matching of 5 bases hints at TRBD1 as the D gene. Trimming removed 6 bases from V and 3 bases from J, leaving 17 bases between the germline ends. From the cysteine up to the phenylalanine, the CDR3 has a length of 14 residues. Only the CDR3 DNA stays, 42 bases, in frame from base 1. Via the germline V gene (reference sequence), CDR1 is DFQATT and CDR2 SNEGSKA.